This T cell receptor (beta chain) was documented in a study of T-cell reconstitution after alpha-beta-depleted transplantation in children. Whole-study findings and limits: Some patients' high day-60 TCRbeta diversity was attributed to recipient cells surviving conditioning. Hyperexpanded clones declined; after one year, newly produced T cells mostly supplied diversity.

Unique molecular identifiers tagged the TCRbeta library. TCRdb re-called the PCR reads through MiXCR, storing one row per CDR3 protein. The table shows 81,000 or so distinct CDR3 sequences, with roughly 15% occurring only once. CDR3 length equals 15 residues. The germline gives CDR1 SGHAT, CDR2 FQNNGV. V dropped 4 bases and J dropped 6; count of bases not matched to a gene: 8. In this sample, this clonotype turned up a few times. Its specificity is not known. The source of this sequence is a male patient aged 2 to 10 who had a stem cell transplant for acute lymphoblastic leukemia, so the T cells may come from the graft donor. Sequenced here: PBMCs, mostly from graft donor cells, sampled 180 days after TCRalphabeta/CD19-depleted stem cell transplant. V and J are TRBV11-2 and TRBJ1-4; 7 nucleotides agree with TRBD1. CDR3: CASSSRQGRDEKLFF. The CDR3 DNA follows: TGTGCCAGCAGCTCGCGACAGGGAAGGGATGAAAAACTGTTTTTT.